This passage covers 21 T cell receptor beta chains from one sample sequenced in a study of OX40 agonist ivuxolimab in advanced cancers. Clones were read by immunoSEQ multiplex PCR, and TCRdb kept only the in-frame ones, dropping some. The sample lists about 100,000 clones, roughly 95% occurring once. The sequencing used CD4+ or CD8+ T cells sorted from blood, collected in a trial of the OX40 agonist ivuxolimab. The receptors were gathered from an adult with an advanced solid tumor such as melanoma, head and neck, liver or kidney cancer.

This chain links TRBV7-9 with TRBJ2-3, with D unclear. The CDR3 loop spans 17 amino acids. Germline V lookup: CDR1 SEHNR, CDR2 FQNEAQ (reference sequence). Trimming took 4 bases from V and 6 from J, leaving 23 bases between them. The CDR3 spells CASSSSSGSEPLDTQYF. CDR3 nucleotides: TGTGCCAGCAGCTCCAGCTCCGGCAGCGAGCCCTTGGATACGCAGTATTTT. Based on the CDR3 plus reference TRBV7-9 and TRBJ2-3, the full variable domain is DTGVSQNPRHKITKRGQNVTFRCDPISEHNRLYWYRQTLGQGPEFLTYFQNEAQLEKSRLLSDRFSAERPKGSFSTLEIQRTEQGDSAMYLCASSSSSGSEPLDTQYFGPGTRLTVL.

The chain uses TRBV28 and TRBJ1-3; D gene uncertain. Germline lookup yields CDR1 MDHEN and CDR2 SYDVKM. This CDR3 is built from 14 residues. V was cut by 3 bases and J by 1 base, with 7 bases left in between. The CDR3 sequence: CASSFYSSGNTIYF. In DNA form, the CDR3 reads TGTGCCAGCAGTTTTTATTCTTCTGGAAACACCATATATTTT.

This chain connects TRBV7-9 to TRBJ2-1, with D possibly being TRBD1 (6 bases). Germline loops: CDR1 SEHNR, CDR2 FQNEAQ (reference sequence). The CDR3 length is 15 residues. Trimming pared 3 bases from V and 7 bases from J, leaving 16 bases between. The CDR3 loop reads CASSFPGANGNEQFF. CDR3 coding DNA: TGTGCCAGCAGCTTTCCAGGGGCTAATGGGAATGAGCAGTTCTTC. Full variable domain (outside the CDR3, taken from reference TRBV7-9 and TRBJ2-1): DTGVSQNPRHKITKRGQNVTFRCDPISEHNRLYWYRQTLGQGPEFLTYFQNEAQLEKSRLLSDRFSAERPKGSFSTLEIQRTEQGDSAMYLCASSFPGANGNEQFFGPGTRLTVL.

The rearrangement links TRBV27 to TRBJ1-1; D remains ambiguous. In germline, CDR1 is MNHEY, CDR2 SMNVEV (reference sequence). The V and J ends lost 8 bases and 1 base respectively, with 14 bases between them. The CDR3 sequence is 14 residues long. CDR3 protein: CASQVRGQNTEAFF. The CDR3 region has the DNA TGTGCCAGCCAGGTGAGAGGCCAGAACACTGAAGCTTTCTTT.

The chain joins TRBV5-6 to TRBJ2-3, with 8 bases lining up with TRBD2. The CDR3 sequence is 18 residues long. The V segment lost 0 bases and the J segment 2 bases; nucleotides outside the gene matches: 11. Germline CDR1 is SGHDT and CDR2 is YYEEEE. CDR3 bases: TGTGCCAGCAGCTTGGAGGAGGGTTTAGCGGGGTTCACAGATACGCAGTATTTT. The encoded protein is CASSLEEGLAGFTDTQYF. The full variable domain, with the rest looked up from reference TRBV5-6 and TRBJ2-3, is DAGVTQSPTHLIKTRGQQVTLRCSPKSGHDTVSWYQQALGQGPQFIFQYYEEEERQRGNFPDRFSGHQFPNYSSELNVNALLLGDSALYLCASSLEEGLAGFTDTQYFGPGTRLTVL.

This rearrangement joins TRBV29-1 to TRBJ2-5; 10 positions agree with TRBD1. V trimming: 8 bases; J trimming: 2 bases; junction bases outside the gene matches: 5. The CDR3 is 13 amino acids. CDR1 and CDR2 (germline): SQVTM, ANQGSEA. CDR3 in amino acids: CSSRDRGQETQYF. The DNA for the CDR3 is TGCAGCTCACGGGACAGGGGTCAAGAGACCCAGTACTTC.

This chain joins TRBV10-3 and TRBJ1-5, with D unclear. Germline V gene data show CDR1 as ENHRY and CDR2 as SYGVKD. V lost 2 bases, J lost 1 base, and 6 bases lay in between. This CDR3 is 14 amino acids long. The CDR3 loop is CAISEGPSNQPQHF. Written as DNA, the CDR3 is TGTGCCATCAGTGAGGGACCCAGCAATCAGCCCCAGCATTTT.

The chain employs TRBV29-1 and TRBJ2-1; D gene unclear. Germline V lookup: CDR1 SQVTM, CDR2 ANQGSEA. This CDR3 has 11 amino acids. The V and J ends lost 1 base and 6 bases respectively, with 4 bases between them. The CDR3 loop reads CSVEGSNEQFF. CDR3 nucleotide sequence: TGCAGCGTTGAAGGGAGCAATGAGCAGTTCTTC.

The V and J genes are TRBV4-3 and TRBJ2-1, with 10 bases fitting TRBD2. Germline trimming cut 4 bases from V and 5 bases from J; bases unmatched to any gene: 5. Per the germline V gene, CDR1 is LGHNA and CDR2 is YSLEER. The CDR3 has 15 amino acids. The CDR3 here is CASSRTSGIDNEQFF. The CDR3 DNA reads as TGCGCCAGCAGCCGTACTAGCGGGATCGACAATGAGCAGTTCTTC.

The chain couples TRBV7-6 to TRBJ2-5, with TRBD2 matching over 9 bases. The CDR3 is made up of 15 amino acids. Germline V gene data show CDR1 as SGHVS and CDR2 as FNYEAQ. Trimming at V came to 4 bases and at J to 3 bases, leaving 6 bases not matched to a gene. CDR3 DNA sequence: TGTGCCAGCAGCTACTTAGCGGGAGTCAAAGAGACCCAGTACTTC. Its protein product is CASSYLAGVKETQYF.

The rearrangement links TRBV6-5 to TRBJ1-1, with a possible D match to TRBD1 (5 bases). This CDR3 comprises 13 residues. V dropped 2 bases and J dropped 5 bases, with 9 bases sitting between them. CDR1 is MNHEY, CDR2 SVGAGI, per germline. The CDR3 region is CASSYQGRTEAFF. In nucleotides, the CDR3 is TGTGCCAGCAGTTACCAGGGCAGGACTGAAGCTTTCTTT.

The chain carries TRBV4-1 and TRBJ1-5, with D possibly being TRBD1 (6 bases). The CDR3 extends over 15 amino acids. Deletions cut 1 base from V and 2 bases from J, with 9 bases between. Germline V gives CDR1 MGHRA, CDR2 YSYEKL. The CDR3 nucleotides read TGCGCCAGCAGCCAAGTGGCAGGGGGCAATCAGCCCCAGCATTTT. Translating it yields CASSQVAGGNQPQHF.

The chain has TRBV28 and TRBJ2-2, with TRBD2 matching 10 bases. With 5 bases clipped from V and 8 bases from J, the junction kept 8 bases outside the gene matches. The CDR3 is 15 amino acids. Germline V gene data show CDR1 as MDHEN and CDR2 as SYDVKM. The CDR3 sequence: CASSDIRTSGGELFF. CDR3 bases: TGTGCCAGCAGTGATATCCGGACTAGCGGTGGGGAGCTGTTTTTT.

The chain is built from TRBV27 and TRBJ2-5; either TRBD1 or TRBD2 may supply D (5 bases each). Per germline, CDR1 MNHEY and CDR2 SMNVEV (reference sequence). Trimming pared 0 bases from V and 9 bases from J, leaving 14 bases between. The length of the CDR3 is 14 residues. The CDR3 sequence is CASSLSTSVGAQYF. As DNA, the CDR3 is TGTGCCAGCAGTTTATCGACCAGTGTGGGGGCCCAGTACTTC.

The rearrangement links TRBV5-4 to TRBJ2-7; D gene unclear. The CDR3 totals 12 residues. V dropped 0 bases and J dropped 7 bases, with 8 bases sitting between them. Germline V gives CDR1 SGHNT, CDR2 YYREEE (reference sequence). The CDR3 is CASSLGTGEQYF. The CDR3 DNA reads as TGTGCCAGCAGCTTGGGGACGGGTGAGCAGTACTTC.

This clone was picked up one time. The rearrangement joins TRBV28 to TRBJ1-4; D not resolved. CDR1 and CDR2 (germline): MDHEN, SYDVKM. Trimming took 6 bases from V and 13 from J, leaving 12 bases between them. This CDR3 contains 11 residues. CDR3 residues: CASSTGVGLFF. CDR3 coding DNA: TGTGCCAGCAGCACTGGGGTGGGACTGTTTTTT. The whole variable domain, filled in from reference TRBV28 and TRBJ1-4, reads DVKVTQSSRYLVKRTGEKVFLECVQDMDHENMFWYRQDPGLGLRLIYFSYDVKMKEKGDIPEGYSVSREKKERFSLILESASTNQTSMYLCASSTGVGLFFGSGTQLSVL.

V and J are TRBV5-4 and TRBJ2-1; 13 bases map to TRBD2. The CDR3 extends over 14 amino acids. With V trimmed by 5 bases and J by 9 bases, 5 bases remained unmatched. Germline V gene sequence: CDR1 SGHNT, CDR2 YYREEE (reference sequence). DNA of the CDR3: TGTGCCAGCAGTCGGACTAGCGGGAGCGGTGAGCAGTTCTTC. It translates to CASSRTSGSGEQFF.

V and J are TRBV5-4 and TRBJ2-1; TRBD2 agrees at 7 bases. The V segment lost 4 bases and the J segment 7 bases; nucleotides outside the gene matches: 8. Germline lookup yields CDR1 SGHNT and CDR2 YYREEE (reference sequence). The CDR3 is 14 residues long. The CDR3 spells CASSLWGGSNEQFF. In nucleotides, the CDR3 is TGTGCCAGCAGCCTCTGGGGAGGGAGTAATGAGCAGTTCTTC.

The J gene is TRBJ1-5, the V gene TRBV6-1, with D unclear. The V end was cut by 7 bases, the J end by 1 base, with 8 bases between. In germline, CDR1 is MNHNS, CDR2 SASEGT. The CDR3 sequence is 13 residues long. CDR3 sequence reads: CASKDLSNQPQHF. CDR3 DNA: TGTGCCAGCAAGGACTTAAGCAATCAGCCCCAGCATTTT.

CDR3 sequence reads: CASSYLAGGDNEQFF. The CDR3 DNA reads as TGTGCCAGCAGCTATCTAGCGGGGGGAGACAATGAGCAGTTCTTC. This chain uses TRBV7-2 with TRBJ2-1; 11 bases agree with TRBD2. This CDR3 comprises 15 residues. V gave up 4 bases and J gave up 5 bases; unmatched junction bases: 4. Germline V gives CDR1 SGHTA, CDR2 FQGNSA.

V and J are TRBV6-6 and TRBJ1-5; the D is unclear. Trimming left V 1 base short and J 6 bases short, with 7 bases between. This CDR3 has 13 amino acids. Per the germline V gene, CDR1 is MNHNY and CDR2 is SVGAGI (reference sequence). CDR3 sequence (DNA): TGTGCCAGCAGTTACTTCGCGGGTCAGCCCCAGCATTTT. Encoded protein: CASSYFAGQPQHF.